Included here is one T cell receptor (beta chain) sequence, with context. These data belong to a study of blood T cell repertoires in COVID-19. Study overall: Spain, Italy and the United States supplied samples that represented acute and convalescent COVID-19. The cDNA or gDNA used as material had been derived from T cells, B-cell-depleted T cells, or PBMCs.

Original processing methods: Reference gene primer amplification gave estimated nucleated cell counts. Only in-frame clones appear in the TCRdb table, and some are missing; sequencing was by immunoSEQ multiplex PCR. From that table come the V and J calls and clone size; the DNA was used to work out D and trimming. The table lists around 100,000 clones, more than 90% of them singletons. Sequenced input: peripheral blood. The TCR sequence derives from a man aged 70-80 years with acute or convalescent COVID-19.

The CDR3 nucleotides are TGCGCCAGCAGCTTGGAGACAGGGACCTACGAGCAGTACTTC. This translates into CASSLETGTYEQYF. The chain employs TRBV5-1 and TRBJ2-7, with 7 bases aligning to TRBD1. V gave up 0 bases and J gave up 2 bases; unmatched junction bases: 2. The CDR3 sequence is 14 residues long. Per germline, CDR1 SGHRS and CDR2 YFSETQ.